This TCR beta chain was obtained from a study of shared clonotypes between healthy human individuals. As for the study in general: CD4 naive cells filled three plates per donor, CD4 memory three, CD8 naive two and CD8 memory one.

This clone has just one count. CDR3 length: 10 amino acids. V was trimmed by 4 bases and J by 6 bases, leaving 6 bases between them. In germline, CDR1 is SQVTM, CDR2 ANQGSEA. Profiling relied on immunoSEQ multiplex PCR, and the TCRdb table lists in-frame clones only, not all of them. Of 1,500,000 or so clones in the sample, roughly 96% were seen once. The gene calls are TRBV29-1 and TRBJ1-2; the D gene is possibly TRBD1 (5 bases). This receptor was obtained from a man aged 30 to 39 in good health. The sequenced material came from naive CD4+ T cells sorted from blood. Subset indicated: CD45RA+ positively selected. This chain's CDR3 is CSVGGHGYTF. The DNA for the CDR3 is TGCAGCGTTGGGGGCCATGGCTACACCTTC.